Listed below are T cell receptor beta chains from one sample, sequenced in a study of CD8+CD57+ T cells in acquired aplastic anemia. TCRdb re-derived calls from the reads in MiXCR, one entry per CDR3 protein. The table has approximately 200,000 distinct CDR3 sequences, over 60% seen once. Material: sorted CD4+, CD8+, or CD8+CD57+ T cells (not recorded which) from PBMCs. The source of these receptors is a human donor in good health. CDR3s include the opening cysteine and the closing phenylalanine or tryptophan. A D gene is named only where the DNA matches it firmly. Clone size, where shown, is once, few, many, or a class for clones that have expanded.

size,V,J,D,DNA,CDR3
once,TRBV7-9,TRBJ2-1,TRBD2,TGTGCCAGCAGCGACCGACTAGCGACCAGATACAATGAGCAGTTCTTC,CASSDRLATRYNEQFF
many,TRBV20-1,TRBJ1-1,TRBD1,TGCAGTGCTAGAGAACCGGGACAGCAAAACACTGAAGCTTTCTTT,CSAREPGQQNTEAFF
-,TRBV5-1,TRBJ1-1,-,TGCGCCAGCAGCTGGGGATCTACAGGAGGAACTGAAGCTTTCTTT,CASSWGSTGGTEAFF
-,TRBV7-2,TRBJ1-5,-,TGTGCCAGCAGCTTAGGACCGTACAATCAGCCCCAGCATTTT,CASSLGPYNQPQHF
-,TRBV9,TRBJ1-6,TRBD1,TGTGCCAGCAGCGTAGACAGGGGAAGGTCACCCCTCCACTTT,CASSVDRGRSPLHF
-,TRBV6-5,TRBJ2-1,-,TGTGCCAGCAGTTATCGGGGTAGGGCTCAGCAGTTCTTC,CASSYRGRAQQFF
-,TRBV20-1,TRBJ2-7,TRBD2,TGCAGTGCTAGAGGGCTAGCGGGGAGTGAGGAGCAGTACTTC,CSARGLAGSEEQYF
many,TRBV7-9,TRBJ2-1,-,TGTGCCAGCAGCTTAGGGAGTATCGCCTACAATGAGCAGTTCTTC,CASSLGSIAYNEQFF
-,TRBV5-1,TRBJ1-1,-,TGCGCCAGCAGCTTGGGCCGGGGGGTGGGCACTGAAGCTTTCTTT,CASSLGRGVGTEAFF
many,TRBV24-1,TRBJ2-1,TRBD1,TGTGCCACCAGGGACAGGGGGAGTAATGAGCAGTTCTTC,CATRDRGSNEQFF
-,TRBV7-2,TRBJ2-5,TRBD1,TGTGCCAGCAGCTTGAGGACAGGGGTAGTAGAGACCCAGTACTTC,CASSLRTGVVETQYF
-,TRBV5-1,TRBJ1-2,-,TGCGCCAGCAGCACGGACAATAGCTATGGCTACACCTTC,CASSTDNSYGYTF
-,TRBV12-3/TRBV12-4,TRBJ2-7,TRBD2,TGTGCTAGTTTTAGCGGGAGACTGTACGAGCAGTACTTC,CASFSGRLYEQYF
few,TRBV6-5,TRBJ1-2,-,TGTGCCAGCAGTGAGGAGGGCTACACCTTC,CASSEEGYTF
-,TRBV6-1,TRBJ2-2,-,TGTGCCAGCAGGGACGGCGCCGGTGAGCTGTTTTTT,CASRDGAGELFF
-,TRBV29-1,TRBJ1-5,-,TGCAGCGTTGCGTCGGGTAACAATCAGCCCCAGCATTTT,CSVASGNNQPQHF
once,TRBV5-1,TRBJ1-1,-,TGCGCCAGCGCGGGGGGCGTGTACACTGAAGCTTTCTTT,CASAGGVYTEAFF
few,TRBV29-1,TRBJ2-7,TRBD1,TGCAGCGCCATTCACTCCCGGGACAGGGGTCGGGACGAGCAGTACTTC,CSAIHSRDRGRDEQYF
once,TRBV20-1,TRBJ2-7,TRBD2,TGCAGTGCAAGGACTAGCGGGGGGTACGAGCAGTACTTC,CSARTSGGYEQYF
many,TRBV19,TRBJ1-1,-,TGTGCCAGTACCGCCCTACCCGAGGAGGACACTGAAGCTTTCTTT,CASTALPEEDTEAFF
-,TRBV27,TRBJ2-1,TRBD1,TGTGCCAGCAGCGTCACAGGGGGTAGCAATGAGCAGTTCTTC,CASSVTGGSNEQFF
-,TRBV20-1,TRBJ2-1,-,TGCAGTGCTAGAGACACAACTAGTCCGCCCTACAATGAGCAGTTCTTC,CSARDTTSPPYNEQFF
many,TRBV29-1,TRBJ2-7,-,TGCAGCGTTGAGGGAGTAGTGGGGTACGAGCAGTACTTC,CSVEGVVGYEQYF
-,TRBV19,TRBJ2-7,-,TGTGCCACAAGACCGGACTCGGCTTACTACGAGCAGTACTTC,CATRPDSAYYEQYF
-,TRBV5-6,TRBJ2-2,-,TGTGCCAGCAGCTTGGCCTCCGGGGAGCTGTTTTTT,CASSLASGELFF
many,TRBV19,TRBJ1-1,-,TGTGCCGCAGGGAGGGCTGAAGCTTTCTTT,CAAGRAEAFF
-,TRBV2,TRBJ1-6,-,TGTGCCAGCAGTGCTGAACTTAACAATTCACCCCTCCACTTT,CASSAELNNSPLHF
-,TRBV19,TRBJ2-3,-,TGTGCCAGTAGTATACCCGTTGGTCAGCGAAGCACAGATACGCAGTATTTT,CASSIPVGQRSTDTQYF
few,TRBV7-9,TRBJ2-5,TRBD1,TGTGCCAGCAGCGTGGGACAGGGAGGTGAGACCCAGTACTTC,CASSVGQGGETQYF
-,TRBV12-3/TRBV12-4,TRBJ1-2,-,TGTGCCAGCAACCGACTAGCGGACTACACCTTC,CASNRLADYTF
-,TRBV19,TRBJ1-6,TRBD1,TGTGCCAGTAGTACCCTCGGACAGGCTTCACCCCTCCACTTT,CASSTLGQASPLHF
many,TRBV7-9,TRBJ2-1,-,TGTGCCAGCAGCACCTCTAGGGGACCTAGGAATGAGCAGTTCTTC,CASSTSRGPRNEQFF
-,TRBV7-7,TRBJ2-2,-,TGTGCTAGCAGCTTAGCTCCCAGGGCAAACACCGGGGAGCTGTTTTTT,CASSLAPRANTGELFF
many,TRBV19,TRBJ2-1,-,TGTGCCAGTGGCCACGACAGTTATAATGAGCAGTTCTTC,CASGHDSYNEQFF
-,TRBV12-3/TRBV12-4,TRBJ2-3,TRBD2,TGTGCCAGCACCCCTCTACCCACGGGGGGGCCAGATACGCAGTATTTT,CASTPLPTGGPDTQYF
-,TRBV24-1,TRBJ2-1,TRBD1,TGTGCCACCAGTGATTTGGAGACAGGGGATTTTGAGCAGTTCTTC,CATSDLETGDFEQFF
few,TRBV5-6,TRBJ2-7,TRBD1,TGTGCCAGCAGCTTGGTCTCAGGGGGAAAGGGGGAGCAGTACTTC,CASSLVSGGKGEQYF
-,TRBV10-3,TRBJ2-5,-,TGTGCCATCAGGGGGTTGGGCCAAGAGACCCAGTACTTC,CAIRGLGQETQYF
many,TRBV11-3,TRBJ2-1,-,TGTGCCAGCAGCGCCCGGGAGCTGCCTGAGCAGTTCTTC,CASSARELPEQFF
-,TRBV2,TRBJ2-1,TRBD2,TGTGCCAGAGGACTAGCGGGAGGTGAGCAGTTCTTC,CARGLAGGEQFF
-,TRBV5-1,TRBJ1-1,TRBD1,TGCGCCAGCAGCTTGGACCCGGGACAGATGAACACTGAAGCTTTCTTT,CASSLDPGQMNTEAFF
-,TRBV7-2,TRBJ2-7,-,TGTGCCAGCTCGGGACTCCGGGGGATGGATCCGTACGAGCAGTACTTC,CASSGLRGMDPYEQYF